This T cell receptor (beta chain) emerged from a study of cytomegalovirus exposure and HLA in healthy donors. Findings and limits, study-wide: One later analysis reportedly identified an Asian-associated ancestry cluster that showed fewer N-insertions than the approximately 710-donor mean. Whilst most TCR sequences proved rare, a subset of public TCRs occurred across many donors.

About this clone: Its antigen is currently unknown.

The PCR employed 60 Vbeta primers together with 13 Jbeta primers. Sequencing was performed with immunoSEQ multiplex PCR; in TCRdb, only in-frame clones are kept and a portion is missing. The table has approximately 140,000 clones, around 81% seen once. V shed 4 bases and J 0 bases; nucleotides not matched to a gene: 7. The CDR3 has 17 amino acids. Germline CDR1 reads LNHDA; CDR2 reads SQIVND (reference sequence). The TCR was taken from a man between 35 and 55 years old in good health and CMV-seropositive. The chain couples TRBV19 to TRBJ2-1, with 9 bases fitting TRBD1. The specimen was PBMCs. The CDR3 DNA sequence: TGTGCCAGTAGTAGGAAGGGACAGGGATTCTCCTACAATGAGCAGTTCTTC. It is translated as CASSRKGQGFSYNEQFF.